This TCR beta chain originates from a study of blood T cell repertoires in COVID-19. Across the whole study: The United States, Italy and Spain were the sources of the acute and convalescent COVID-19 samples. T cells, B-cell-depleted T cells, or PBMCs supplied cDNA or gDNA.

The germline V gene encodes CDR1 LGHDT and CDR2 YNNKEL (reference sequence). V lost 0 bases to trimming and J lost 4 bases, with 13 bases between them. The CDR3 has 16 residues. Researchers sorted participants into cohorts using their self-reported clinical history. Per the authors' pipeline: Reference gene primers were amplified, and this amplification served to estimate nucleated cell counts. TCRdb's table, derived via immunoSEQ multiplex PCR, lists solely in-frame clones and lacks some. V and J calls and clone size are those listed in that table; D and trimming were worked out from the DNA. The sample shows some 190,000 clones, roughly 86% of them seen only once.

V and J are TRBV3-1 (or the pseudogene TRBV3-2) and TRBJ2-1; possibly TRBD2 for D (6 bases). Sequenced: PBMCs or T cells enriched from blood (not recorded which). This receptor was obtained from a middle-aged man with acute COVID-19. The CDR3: CASSQDRVGGYNEQFF. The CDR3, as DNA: TGTGCCAGCAGCCAAGATCGCGTCGGGGGATACAATGAGCAGTTCTTC.